The 32 T cell receptor beta chains given below trace back to one sample, sequenced in a study of T cells in Graves' hyperthyroidism and ophthalmopathy. RNA transcripts yielded amplified TCR beta CDR3 regions. Researchers ran a first-round RT-PCR on the TCR CDR3 using the HTBI primer set. TCRdb independently ran MiXCR on the multiplex PCR reads; one entry per CDR3 protein. The sample shows 550,000 to 600,000 distinct CDR3 sequences, just over 45% of them seen only once. Material for sequencing was peripheral blood or thyroid tissue (not recorded which). These receptors were obtained from an adult woman with Graves' disease, either hyperthyroidism or ophthalmopathy (not recorded which).

This clonotype was recorded at least ten times. The chain recombines TRBV11-2 with TRBJ1-1; no definite D call. The germline gives CDR1 SGHAT, CDR2 FQNNGV. The CDR3 runs to 13 residues. Trimming removed 5 bases from V and 3 bases from J, with 10 bases in between. The CDR3 loop is CASSPWDDTEAFF. Here the CDR3 DNA reads TGTGCCAGCAGCCCTTGGGATGACACTGAAGCTTTCTTT. The full variable domain, with the rest looked up from reference TRBV11-2 and TRBJ1-1, is EAGVAQSPRYKIIEKRQSVAFWCNPISGHATLYWYQQILGQGPKLLIQFQNNGVVDDSQLPKDRFSAERLKGVDSTLKIQPAKLEDSAVYLCASSPWDDTEAFFGQGTRLTVV.

The V gene is TRBV10-3, the J gene TRBJ2-6; the D is unclear. The CDR3 sequence is 16 residues long. The V end was cut by 4 bases, the J end by 2 bases, with 12 bases between. The germline V gene has CDR1 ENHRY and CDR2 SYGVKD. The CDR3 region has the DNA TGTGCCATCAGTGCAGCAGATCGGCCTGGGGCCAACGTCCTGACTTTC. Translation: CAISAADRPGANVLTF.

V gene TRBV5-1 combines with J gene TRBJ2-1, with D possibly matching TRBD1 (6 bases). The V gene lost 2 bases and the J gene lost 5 bases, with 8 bases spanning the gap. The germline gives CDR1 SGHRS, CDR2 YFSETQ. This CDR3 region has 13 residues. CDR3 in amino acids: CASSFPGDNEQFF. CDR3 in DNA: TGCGCCAGCAGCTTCCCAGGGGACAATGAGCAGTTCTTC.

The chain combines TRBV25-1 with TRBJ1-6; TRBD1 agrees at 9 bases. Looked up from germline, CDR1 is MGHDK and CDR2 is SYGVNS. The CDR3 loop spans 15 amino acids. The CDR3 bases are TGTGCTAGAGGGGGGACAGGGTCTAACAATTCACCCCTCCACTTT. Its protein is CARGGTGSNNSPLHF.

Comments on this clonotype: The missing conserved phenylalanine or tryptophan at the end of this CDR3 makes a read error likely. The DNA is omitted, as the CDR3 cannot be located on it reliably, and the CDR3 follows TCRdb's listing. The rearrangement joins TRBV12-3 or TRBV12-4 to TRBJ2-2; the tabulated D call, TRBD1, remains unverified against the DNA. The CDR3 extends over 11 residues, inclusive of both ends. CDR3 in amino acids: CASSRAGQLNT.

In the case of this clonotype: At one end the junction does not follow the germline gene, possibly because of a read error. The genes are TRBV7-8 and TRBJ2-5; 7 bases are a match to TRBD2. This CDR3 is built from 14 residues. Germline CDR1 reads SGHVS; CDR2 reads FQNEAQ. Here the CDR3 reads CASSPWTRGETQYF. As DNA, the CDR3 is TGTGCCAGCAGCCCTTGGACTAGAGGCGAGACTCAGTACTTC.

Many counts were recorded for this clonotype. The CDR3 does not close with the conserved phenylalanine or tryptophan, likely indicating a read error. Because the CDR3's place on the DNA is in doubt, the DNA is left out and the CDR3 is given as listed by TCRdb. The chain is built from TRBV19 and TRBJ1-2. The CDR3 has 9 residues if both end residues are counted. Germline V gene lookup returns CDR1 LNHDA and CDR2 SQIVND (reference sequence). CDR3: CASSVATGV.

This chain links TRBV19 with TRBJ1-1; D might be TRBD1 (5 bases). The CDR3 is 13 amino acids. V was pared by 4 bases and J by 8 bases, with 14 bases between. Per the germline V gene, CDR1 is LNHDA and CDR2 is SQIVND (reference sequence). DNA of the CDR3: TGTGCCAGTAGTACCCAACCTGGGACCGAAGCTTTCTTT. The encoded protein is CASSTQPGTEAFF. Filled out from reference TRBV19 and TRBJ1-1, the complete variable domain reads DGGITQSPKYLFRKEGQNVTLSCEQNLNHDAMYWYRQDPGQGLRLIYYSQIVNDFQKGDIAEGYSVSREKKESFPLTVTSAQKNPTAFYLCASSTQPGTEAFFGQGTRLTVV.

This clonotype was observed many times. The gene calls are TRBV20-1 and TRBJ2-7; maybe TRBD2 (5 bases). This CDR3 has 14 amino acids. V was shortened by 1 base and J by 6 bases, with 16 bases between the two germline ends. Germline CDR1 is DFQATT and CDR2 is SNEGSKA (reference sequence). CDR3 amino acids: CSARGLRASAEQYF. In DNA form, the CDR3 reads TGCAGTGCTAGAGGACTACGTGCTTCGGCCGAGCAGTACTTC.

A single count supports this clonotype. The rearrangement uses TRBV10-3 and TRBJ1-6, with 7 bases lining up with TRBD1. Germline CDR1 is ENHRY and CDR2 is SYGVKD. With V trimmed by 10 bases and J by 3 bases, 9 bases remained unmatched. The CDR3 covers 15 residues. CDR3 protein: CATLGGDSYNSPLHF. CDR3 sequence (DNA): TGTGCCACTTTAGGCGGGGACAGCTATAATTCACCCCTCCACTTT.

V gene TRBV7-2 combines with J gene TRBJ2-2, with 11 bases fitting TRBD2. CDR1 and CDR2 from the germline V gene are SGHTA and FQGNSA. The CDR3 consists of 14 residues. J lost 7 bases, V lost 10 bases, and 8 bases had no gene match. CDR3 in amino acids: CATTSGGDDGELFF. CDR3 in DNA: TGTGCCACCACTAGCGGGGGTGATGACGGGGAGCTGTTTTTT.

This clonotype was observed at least ten times. The genes are TRBV5-1 and TRBJ2-7; D possibly corresponds to TRBD1 (7 bases). Germline V lookup: CDR1 SGHRS, CDR2 YFSETQ. The germline V and J ends were trimmed by 4 bases and 4 bases, with 18 bases remaining between them. The CDR3 contains 15 residues. The CDR3 DNA reads as TGCGCCAGCAGCCCAACGACAGGGACTGGATACGAGCAGTACTTC. Encoded protein: CASSPTTGTGYEQYF.

This clonotype was recorded a few times. The chain links TRBV29-1 to TRBJ1-2; D gene unclear. V lost 0 bases and J 8 bases, leaving 13 bases between the germline ends. The CDR3 has 13 amino acids. Germline CDR1 and CDR2: SQVTM and ANQGSEA. The chain's CDR3 is CSVEELAGLGYTF. The CDR3 DNA reads TGCAGCGTTGAAGAACTTGCGGGGTTGGGCTACACCTTC.

This clonotype was detected many times. This chain connects TRBV2 to TRBJ2-5, with 8 bases matching TRBD2. V shed 6 bases, J shed 5 bases, and the junction held 8 bases outside the gene matches. In germline, CDR1 is SNHLY, CDR2 FYNNEI. The CDR3 has 14 residues. The DNA for the CDR3 is TGTGCCAGCAGACAAGCGGGAGTTGGTGAGACCCAGTACTTC. This gives the protein CASRQAGVGETQYF.

Remarks on this clonotype: A junction end diverges from the germline sequence, so it may reflect a read error. V usage is TRBV7-8 and J usage is TRBJ2-6, with a tentative D call TRBD1 (5 bases). CDR1 is SGHVS and CDR2 is FQNEAQ in the germline V gene. The CDR3 is 18 residues long. In DNA, the CDR3 is TGCGCCAGCAGCTTGGATAGCAGGGTGGCCTCTGGGGCCAACGTCCTGACTTTC. Translation: CASSLDSRVASGANVLTF.

The rearrangement links TRBV24-1 to TRBJ2-7, with D possibly matching TRBD1 (6 bases). V was shortened by 5 bases and J by 3 bases, with 7 bases between the two germline ends. The CDR3 sequence is 12 residues long. The germline gives CDR1 KGHDR, CDR2 SFDVKD. CDR3 coding DNA: TGTGCCACCAGTGCACAGGGCTACGAGCAGTACTTC. Translation gives CATSAQGYEQYF.

The sample holds many counts of this clonotype. The chain couples TRBV6-5 to TRBJ1-1; D gene uncertain. V shed 7 bases and J shed 5 bases, with 11 bases lying between them. CDR1 is MNHEY and CDR2 is SVGAGI in the germline V gene. This CDR3 has 12 residues. CDR3 in DNA: TGTGCCAGCACCACGACTGTAACTGAAGCTTTCTTT. It is translated as CASTTTVTEAFF.

This clonotype has just a few counts. The chain links TRBV27 to TRBJ1-1; 8 bases are a match to TRBD1. V was clipped by 6 bases and J by 11 bases; unmatched bases: 20. The length of the CDR3 is 16 residues. Germline V gene lookup returns CDR1 MNHEY and CDR2 SMNVEV (reference sequence). In DNA form, the CDR3 reads TGTGCCAGCAGCCTCATTCCCGGGACAGGCAATCCGTCGGCTTTCTTT. This encodes CASSLIPGTGNPSAFF.

The chain is built from TRBV5-4 and TRBJ1-6; no firm D call. With 3 bases removed from V and 8 bases from J, the gap between germline ends came to 9 bases. CDR3 size: 13 residues. Germline V lookup: CDR1 SGHNT, CDR2 YYREEE (reference sequence). CDR3 coding DNA: TGTGCCAGCAGCTCCAAGGTCGATTCACCCCTCCACTTT. Its translation is CASSSKVDSPLHF. Full variable domain (outside the CDR3, taken from reference TRBV5-4 and TRBJ1-6): ETGVTQSPTHLIKTRGQQVTLRCSSQSGHNTVSWYQQALGQGPQFIFQYYREEENGRGNFPPRFSGLQFPNYSSELNVNALELDDSALYLCASSSKVDSPLHFGNGTRLTVT.

The table lists this clonotype with many counts. This sequence joins TRBV25-1 and TRBJ2-2; D is perhaps TRBD1 (6 bases). Germline CDR1 MGHDK, CDR2 SYGVNS. The ends were cut back, 4 bases at V and 3 bases at J, with 9 bases in the middle. The CDR3 consists of 14 residues. The CDR3 region is CASSGGQDTGELFF. The CDR3 nucleotides read TGTGCCAGCAGTGGGGGACAAGACACCGGGGAGCTGTTTTTT.

This clonotype was counted between two and nine times. The chain uses TRBV7-9 and TRBJ2-7, with TRBD1 as a possible D gene (6 bases). Trimming took off 6 bases at V and 7 bases at J, with 31 bases between the two ends. The CDR3 consists of 18 residues. The germline gives CDR1 SEHNR, CDR2 FQNEAQ (reference sequence). The DNA of the CDR3 is TGTGCCAGCAGTTTTATACGCGTACAGGGCCGTTGGAAAGAAGAGCAGTACTTC. It translates to CASSFIRVQGRWKEEQYF.

Ten or more counts support this clonotype. This chain joins TRBV2 and TRBJ2-7; 7 nucleotides line up with TRBD2. In germline, CDR1 is SNHLY, CDR2 FYNNEI. The ends lost 11 bases at V and 7 bases at J; junction bases unmatched: 14. The CDR3 loop spans 13 amino acids. CDR3 bases: TGTGCCTGGAGGGCTGCGGGAGTCGGAGAGCAGTACTTC. This gives the protein CAWRAAGVGEQYF.

The V and J genes are TRBV10-2 and TRBJ1-1; D ambiguous. The V end was cut by 8 bases, the J end by 7 bases, with 20 bases between. Germline lookup yields CDR1 WSHSY and CDR2 SAAADI. The CDR3 is 14 amino acids. CDR3: CASSLLAAPNEAFF. CDR3 nucleotide sequence: TGCGCCAGCTCCCTCCTCGCGGCTCCTAATGAAGCTTTCTTT.

Details on this clonotype: The CDR3 ends on some other residue instead of the conserved phenylalanine or tryptophan, so this is likely a read error. No DNA is shown, since the ends of the CDR3 on it are uncertain; the CDR3 is the one TCRdb lists. The chain joins TRBV7-9 to TRBJ2-7. The CDR3 extends over 8 residues, inclusive of both ends. The germline CDR1 and CDR2 sequences are SEHNR and FQNEAQ (reference sequence). CDR3 in amino acids: CASSQALI.

The V call is TRBV10-3, the J call TRBJ1-2, with TRBD1 as a possible D gene (6 bases). Germline V lookup: CDR1 ENHRY, CDR2 SYGVKD. Deletions cut 0 bases from V and 7 bases from J, with 15 bases between. The CDR3 extends over 15 amino acids. The CDR3: CAISESRGGLSGYTF. DNA for the CDR3: TGTGCCATCAGTGAGTCCCGTGGGGGGCTGTCTGGCTACACCTTC.

This clonotype was observed at least ten times. The rearrangement uses TRBV7-2 and TRBJ2-7; D call uncertain. The CDR3 totals 11 residues. The germline V gene has CDR1 SGHTA and CDR2 FQGNSA. V was shortened by 4 bases and J by 8 bases, with 9 bases between the two germline ends. The CDR3 DNA reads as TGTGCCAGCAGCTGTCTGAGGAAGCAGTACTTC. It specifies CASSCLRKQYF.

This sequence joins TRBV15 and TRBJ1-2; 8 bases fit TRBD1. This CDR3 is 14 amino acids long. Germline V CDR1 and CDR2: LNHNV, YYDKDF (reference sequence). V lost 4 bases, J lost 6 bases, and 7 bases stayed unmatched. CDR3 amino acids: CATSIDRGMDGYTF. CDR3 nucleotides: TGTGCCACCAGCATAGACAGGGGTATGGATGGCTACACCTTC.

This clonotype was counted at least ten times. In DNA, the CDR3 is TGTGCCAGCGGGACAGGGGCTGACTACGAGCAGTACTTC. Translated: CASGTGADYEQYF. The chain recombines TRBV7-9 with TRBJ2-7, with 10 bases fitting TRBD1. The CDR3 contains 13 residues. CDR1 SEHNR and CDR2 FQNEAQ come from the germline V gene (reference sequence). The V gene end was trimmed by 8 bases and the J gene end by 3 bases; junction bases not matched to a gene: 4. The variable domain in full, completed from reference TRBV7-9 and TRBJ2-7, reads DTGVSQNPRHKITKRGQNVTFRCDPISEHNRLYWYRQTLGQGPEFLTYFQNEAQLEKSRLLSDRFSAERPKGSFSTLEIQRTEQGDSAMYLCASGTGADYEQYFGPGTRLTVT.

The chain combines TRBV7-3 with TRBJ2-2; D remains unclear. Germline V gene lookup returns CDR1 SGHTA and CDR2 FQGTGA. The CDR3 covers 14 residues. V was shortened by 5 bases and J by 0 bases, with 7 bases between the two germline ends. CDR3 sequence: CASSQMPNTGELFF. The CDR3 bases are TGTGCCAGCAGCCAGATGCCGAACACCGGGGAGCTGTTTTTT.

The V call is TRBV10-3, the J call TRBJ1-5; D possibly corresponds to TRBD1 (5 bases). The CDR3 contains 13 residues. Trimming pared 3 bases from V and 7 bases from J, leaving 10 bases between. Germline V gene lookup returns CDR1 ENHRY and CDR2 SYGVKD. CDR3 protein: CAISDGGGQPQHF. The CDR3, as DNA: TGTGCCATCAGTGACGGGGGAGGCCAGCCCCAGCATTTT.

Many counts were recorded for this clonotype. The rearrangement links TRBV10-2 to TRBJ2-7; no definite D call. CDR1 and CDR2 (germline): WSHSY, SAAADI. CDR3 size: 15 residues. V dropped 3 bases and J dropped 1 base, with 13 bases sitting between them. The CDR3 region has the DNA TGCGCCAGCAGTGAAGAGTCCACCTTTTCCTACGAGCAGTACTTC. It is translated as CASSEESTFSYEQYF.

V is TRBV19 and J is TRBJ2-1; TRBD1 aligns across 9 bases. This CDR3 comprises 14 residues. Germline values: CDR1 LNHDA, CDR2 SQIVND (reference sequence). With V trimmed by 5 bases and J by 4 bases, 3 bases remained unmatched. The CDR3 region is CASSLGTGYNEQFF. Here the CDR3 DNA reads TGTGCCAGTAGTCTCGGGACAGGGTACAATGAGCAGTTCTTC.